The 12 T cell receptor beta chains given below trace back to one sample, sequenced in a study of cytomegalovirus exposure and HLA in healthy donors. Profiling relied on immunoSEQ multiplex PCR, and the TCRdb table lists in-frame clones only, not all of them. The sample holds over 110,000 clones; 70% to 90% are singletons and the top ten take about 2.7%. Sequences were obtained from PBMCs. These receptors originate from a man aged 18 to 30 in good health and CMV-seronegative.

This CDR3 reads CASIPNRGSYEQYF. Written as DNA, the CDR3 is TGTGCCAGCATTCCAAACAGGGGTTCTTACGAGCAGTACTTC. The chain combines TRBV21-1 with TRBJ2-7; no check of the table's D call, TRBD1, against the DNA was made. TRBV21-1 is a listed pseudogene. The CDR3 contains 14 residues.

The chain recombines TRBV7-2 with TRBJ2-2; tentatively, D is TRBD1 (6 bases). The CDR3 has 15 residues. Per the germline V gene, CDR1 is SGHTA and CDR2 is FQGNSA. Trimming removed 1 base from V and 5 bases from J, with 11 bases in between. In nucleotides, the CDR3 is TGTGCCAGCAGCTTAGGAGGGGGTAGAACCGGGGAGCTGTTTTTT. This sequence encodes CASSLGGGRTGELFF. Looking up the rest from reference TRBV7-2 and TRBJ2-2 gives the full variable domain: GAGVSQSPSNKVTEKGKDVELRCDPISGHTALYWYRQSLGQGLEFLIYFQGNSAPDKSGLPSDRFSAERTGGSVSTLTIQRTQQEDSAVYLCASSLGGGRTGELFFGEGSRLTVL.

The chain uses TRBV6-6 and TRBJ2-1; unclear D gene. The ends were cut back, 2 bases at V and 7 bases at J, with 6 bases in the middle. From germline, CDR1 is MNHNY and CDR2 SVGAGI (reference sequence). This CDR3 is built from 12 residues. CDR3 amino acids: CASSYPRNEQFF. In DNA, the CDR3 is TGTGCCAGCAGTTACCCCCGTAATGAGCAGTTCTTC.

The CDR3 here is CASSLTKRGSSYNEQFF. The CDR3 nucleotides are TGTGCCAGCAGCTTAACTAAGCGGGGGAGCTCCTACAATGAGCAGTTCTTC. The rearrangement links TRBV7-2 to TRBJ2-1; 8 bases are shared with TRBD2. Germline assignment: CDR1 SGHTA and CDR2 FQGNSA. J gave up 0 bases and V 2 bases, and 6 bases lay outside the gene matches. The CDR3 is 17 amino acids.

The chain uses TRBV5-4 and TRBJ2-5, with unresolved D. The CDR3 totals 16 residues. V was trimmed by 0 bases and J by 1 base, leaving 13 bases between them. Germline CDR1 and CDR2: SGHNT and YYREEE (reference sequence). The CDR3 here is CASSLGPRQSQETQYF. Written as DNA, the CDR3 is TGTGCCAGCAGCTTGGGACCGAGGCAGAGCCAAGAGACCCAGTACTTC.

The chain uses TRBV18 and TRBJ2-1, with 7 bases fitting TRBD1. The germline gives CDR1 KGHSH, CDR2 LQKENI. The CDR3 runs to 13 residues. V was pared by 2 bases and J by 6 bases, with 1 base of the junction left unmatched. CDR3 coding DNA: TGTGCCAGCTCACCAGACAGGGTCAATGAGCAGTTCTTC. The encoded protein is CASSPDRVNEQFF.

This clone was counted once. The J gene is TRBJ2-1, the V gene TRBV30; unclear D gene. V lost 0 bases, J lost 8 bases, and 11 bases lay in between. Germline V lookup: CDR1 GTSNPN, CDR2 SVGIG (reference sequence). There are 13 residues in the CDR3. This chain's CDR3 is CAWSVRSVDEQFF. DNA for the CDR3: TGTGCCTGGAGTGTCAGAAGCGTAGATGAGCAGTTCTTC.

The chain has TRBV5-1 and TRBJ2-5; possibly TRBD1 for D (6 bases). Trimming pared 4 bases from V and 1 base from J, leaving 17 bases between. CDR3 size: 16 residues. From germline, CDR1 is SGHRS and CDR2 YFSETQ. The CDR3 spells CASSPVDRHLQETQYF. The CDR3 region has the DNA TGCGCCAGCAGCCCCGTGGACAGACATCTCCAAGAGACCCAGTACTTC.

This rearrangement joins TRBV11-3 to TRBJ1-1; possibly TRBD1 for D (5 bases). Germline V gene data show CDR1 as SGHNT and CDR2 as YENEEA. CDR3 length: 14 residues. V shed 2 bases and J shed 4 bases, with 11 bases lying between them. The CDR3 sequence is CASSLRGWGTEAFF. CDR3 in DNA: TGTGCCAGCAGCTTAAGGGGCTGGGGCACTGAAGCTTTCTTT.

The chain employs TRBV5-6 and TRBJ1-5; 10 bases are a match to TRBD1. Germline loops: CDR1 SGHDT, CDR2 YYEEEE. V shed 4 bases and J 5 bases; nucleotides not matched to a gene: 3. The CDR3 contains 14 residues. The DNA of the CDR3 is TGTGCCAGCAGCGTCGGGACAGGGGATCAGCCCCAGCATTTT. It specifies CASSVGTGDQPQHF.

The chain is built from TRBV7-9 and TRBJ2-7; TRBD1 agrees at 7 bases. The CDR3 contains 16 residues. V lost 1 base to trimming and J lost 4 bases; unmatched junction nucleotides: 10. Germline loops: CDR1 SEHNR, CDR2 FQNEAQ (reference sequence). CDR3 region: CASSLDRDEGAYEQYF. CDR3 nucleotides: TGTGCCAGCAGCTTAGACCGGGACGAGGGGGCTTACGAGCAGTACTTC.

CDR3 DNA: TGTGCCAGCAGCTTAGACAGGTCCCGGCCCTATGGCTACACCTTC. Its protein is CASSLDRSRPYGYTF. V is TRBV7-9 and J is TRBJ1-2; D perhaps matches TRBD1 (5 bases). This CDR3 has 15 amino acids. The germline V gene has CDR1 SEHNR and CDR2 FQNEAQ (reference sequence). Trimming took off 1 base at V and 4 bases at J, with 13 bases between the two ends.